This T cell receptor (beta chain) is drawn from a study of cytomegalovirus exposure and HLA in healthy donors. Vbeta (60) and Jbeta (13) primers were used in the PCR. TCRdb's table, derived via immunoSEQ multiplex PCR, lists solely in-frame clones and lacks some. The repertoire includes some 150,000 clones, 80% to 90% of them detected once, and around 13% sits in the top ten. The CDR3 is made up of 13 amino acids. The ends lost 6 bases at V and 8 bases at J; junction bases unmatched: 6. The germline V gene encodes CDR1 LNHDA and CDR2 SQIVND (reference sequence). This receptor was obtained from a woman between 45 and 65 years old in good health and CMV-seronegative. What was sequenced was PBMCs. This rearrangement joins TRBV19 to TRBJ1-4; TRBD1 matches at 7 bases. The chain's CDR3 is CASSFQGDEKLFF. CDR3 nucleotides: TGTGCCAGTAGCTTCCAGGGGGACGAAAAACTGTTTTTT.